Described below is a single T cell receptor (beta chain) sequence and its context. There is no known antigen for this receptor. No much larger clone is present one base from it, and per-base qualities are unavailable. The data originate from a study of blood T cell repertoires in COVID-19 (dated by TCRdb to 2020 to 2022). Regarding the study in general: Collaborator samples came from the United States, Italy and Spain and covered acute and convalescent phases of COVID-19. Sample metadata almost always included a de-identified subject ID, COVID-19 status, age in years and sex. The repertoires were released in a freely available public database intended as a resource for research on the immune response to SARS-CoV-2. The samples were drawn from two sources: the first 160 participants of the ongoing ImmuneRACE study, and some 1,300 subjects contributed by 6 global collaborators. Deeply sampled blood TCRbeta repertoires from subjects exposed to, actively infected with, or recovered from COVID-19 were included in the dataset. The prospective study material was composed of cDNA or gDNA derived from T cells, B-cell-depleted T cells, or PBMCs. Where HLA class I and class II types were available, the types were taken from metadata supplied by the sample provider, not from assay-based typing.

Participants in the prospective study were enrolled through a virtual design, were aged roughly 18 to 100 years, and lived in roughly 25 United States geographic areas. In the prospective study, participants were assigned to cohorts based on the clinical history participants reported in a screening survey and a study questionnaire. ImmuneRACE Cohort 3 recovered participants were defined by two consecutive negative NP/OP PCR tests, healthcare professional clearance, or symptom resolution. In the prospective study, mobile phlebotomists collected whole blood, serum and a nasopharyngeal or oropharyngeal swab from each participant. Participants in the prospective study had the option to provide additional blood draws and questionnaires over a roughly 2-month period. Prospective study blood samples were shipped either frozen or at room temperature before DNA extraction. The CDR3, cysteine through phenylalanine, is 15 amino acids long. Only the CDR3 portion is preserved as DNA: 45 bases, with reading frame beginning at the first base. V lost 0 bases and J lost 6 bases, and the count of bases not matched to a germline gene is 5. Looking up the germline V gene (reference sequence) yields CDR1 LGHDT and CDR2 YNNKEL.

TCRbeta CDR3 regions were amplified from genomic DNA using the immunoSEQ Assay, a bias-controlled multiplex PCR. As for the original processing: Nucleated cell counts per sample were estimated from amplification of reference gene primers within the assay. To quantify the absolute abundance of each unique TCRbeta CDR3 rearrangement, sequence reads were collapsed and filtered. For each sample, productive Simpson clonality was calculated as the square root of Simpson's diversity index over productive rearrangements. TCRdb mirrors the immuneACCESS table, restricted to in-frame sequences. Some clones are absent from its copies; in checked studies, under half trace to an unresolved V gene, and the reason for the others is unknown. V and J calls and clone size are given by that table; D and trimming were obtained from the DNA. Across this sample there are 310,000 or so clones, with about 88% seen only once. Over 9% of the sample belongs to the ten largest clones.

The full study reports these points: Clinical and demographic metadata were provided uncurated, with the amount varying by source and participant.

Specimen: PBMCs or T cells enriched from blood (not recorded which). The sequence joins TRBV3-1 (or the pseudogene TRBV3-2) to TRBJ2-7, with 10 bases aligning to TRBD2. The TCR comes from a woman aged 40 to 50 who had recovered from COVID-19. The CDR3 sequence is CASSQEASGGTEQYF. The DNA reads TGTGCCAGCAGCCAAGAGGCTAGCGGGGGAACCGAGCAGTACTTC.